The T cell receptor (beta chain) under discussion was sequenced for a study of control samples from healthy donors and cancer patients. This table comes from immunoSEQ multiplex PCR, and its TCRdb copy is limited to in-frame clones, with some not included. The table has just over 9,000 clones, about 91% seen once. The CDR3 is made up of 16 amino acids. Germline CDR1 and CDR2: LGHNA and YSLEER. Trimming removed 1 base from V and 10 bases from J; junction bases left unmatched: 10. The specimen was PBMCs. The chain combines TRBV4-3 with TRBJ1-6; 7 positions agree with TRBD1. The sequence came from a man aged 60 to 69 with colorectal cancer. In DNA form, the CDR3 reads TGCGCCAGCAGCCAAGGAACCGGGACAGAGGGATCACCCCTCCACTTT. This sequence encodes CASSQGTGTEGSPLHF.